These T cell receptor beta chains were read from a single sample in a study of cytomegalovirus exposure and HLA in healthy donors. Method: immunoSEQ multiplex PCR; TCRdb's copy keeps in-frame clones and lacks some. This sample has about 150,000 clones, with 70% to 90% found just once. The sequenced material came from PBMCs. Receptors were obtained from a middle-aged woman in good health and CMV-seropositive. CDR3s include the opening cysteine and the closing phenylalanine or tryptophan. D genes are given only for firm matches. Part of the rows lack a size; the others show once, few, many or a class for expanded clones.

once | TRBJ2-7 | TRBD1 | TRBV5-1 | TGCGCCAGCAGCATCGGAACCGGGACAGGGGGCTACGAGCAGTACTTC | CASSIGTGTGGYEQYF
- | TRBJ1-1 | TRBD1 | TRBV18 | TGTGCCAGCTCCTTACCCCGGGGACAGGGCAACACTGAAGCTTTCTTT | CASSLPRGQGNTEAFF
- | TRBJ2-1 | - | TRBV27 | TGTGCCAGCAGTCCTCGTGAGACAGTCAATGAGCAGTTCTTC | CASSPRETVNEQFF
- | TRBJ2-3 | - | TRBV7-9 | TGTGCCAGCAGCTTAGTGGCTAGCGTCACAGATACGCAGTATTTT | CASSLVASVTDTQYF
- | TRBJ2-7 | - | TRBV27 | TGTGCCAGCAGCCAATCCCCCCCAGGGGCGCCCTACGAGCAGTACTTC | CASSQSPPGAPYEQYF
- | TRBJ2-7 | - | TRBV7-9 | TGTGCCAGCAGCTTAGGGAAATCGGGTGAGCAGTACTTC | CASSLGKSGEQYF
- | TRBJ2-7 | - | TRBV5-1 | TGCGCCAGCAGCTCCAGGGGCCGGACAGTCCAATCCTACGAGCAGTACTTC | CASSSRGRTVQSYEQYF
- | TRBJ2-7 | - | TRBV5-1 | TGCGCCAGCAGCCGGGACACGAACTACGAGCAGTACTTC | CASSRDTNYEQYF
few | TRBJ1-1 | - | TRBV29-1 | TGCAGCGTTGGGAGGAACACTGAAGCTTTCTTT | CSVGRNTEAFF
- | TRBJ2-2 | TRBD1 | TRBV6-1 | TGTGCCAGCAGTGAAGCGCTTGGGGACAGGGATTTTGCCGGGGAGCTGTTTTTT | CASSEALGDRDFAGELFF
- | TRBJ2-3 | - | TRBV9 | TGTGCCAGCAGCGCTTCTAGCACAGATACGCAGTATTTT | CASSASSTDTQYF
few | TRBJ2-5 | - | TRBV5-4 | TGTGCCAGCAGCTTAAGCAGCGAAGAGACCCAGTACTTC | CASSLSSEETQYF
once | TRBJ1-3 | - | TRBV28 | TGTGCCAGCGCTACTTTGGGACAAGGAAACACCATATATTTT | CASATLGQGNTIYF
once | TRBJ2-7 | TRBD1 | TRBV4-1 | TGCGCCAGCAGCCAGGTAGGGGGCACAGACGAGCAGTACTTC | CASSQVGGTDEQYF
- | TRBJ1-2 | - | TRBV19 | TGTGCCAGTAGTACCGGTAGCGCTAATAACTATGGCTACACCTTC | CASSTGSANNYGYTF
- | TRBJ2-1 | - | TRBV5-1 | TGCGCCAGCAGCTTGGCGAGTTACAATGAGCAGTTCTTC | CASSLASYNEQFF
- | TRBJ1-2 | - | TRBV25-1 | TGTGCCAGCAGTCCCGGGACATACTATGGCTACACCTTC | CASSPGTYYGYTF
few | TRBJ1-4 | TRBD1 | TRBV27 | TGTGCCAGCAGCCTTCAGACAGGGAGGATTAATGAAAAACTGTTTTTT | CASSLQTGRINEKLFF